These T cell receptor beta chains were read from a single sample in a study of blood T cell repertoires in COVID-19. Clones were read by immunoSEQ multiplex PCR, and TCRdb kept only the in-frame ones, dropping some. The data show about 40,000 clones, about 91% seen once. The sequencing input was peripheral blood. All receptors come from a woman aged 80 or over with acute or convalescent COVID-19. Both conserved end residues are part of each CDR3. A D gene is named only where the DNA matches it firmly. Clone size is shown for a subset of rows, as once, few, many or a class of expanded clone.

j_call: TRBJ1-5; clone_size: NA; d_call: NA; v_call: TRBV6-5; cdr3_length: 14; cdr3_nt: TGTGCCAGCAGTTTCAGGAATAGCAATCAGCCCCAGCATTTT; cdr3_aa: CASSFRNSNQPQHF
j_call: TRBJ2-7; clone_size: NA; d_call: NA; v_call: TRBV2; cdr3_length: 13; cdr3_nt: TGTGCCAGCAGTTCGGACAGACTCCATTATCAGTACTTC; cdr3_aa: CASSSDRLHYQYF
j_call: TRBJ1-1; clone_size: few; d_call: NA; v_call: TRBV6-5; cdr3_length: 11; cdr3_nt: TGTGCCAGCAGGGCATACACTGAAGCTTTCTTT; cdr3_aa: CASRAYTEAFF
j_call: TRBJ2-1; clone_size: NA; d_call: TRBD2; v_call: TRBV11-2; cdr3_length: 13; cdr3_nt: TGTGCCAGCAGCTTCGCGGGGGGGTACGAGCAGTTCTTC; cdr3_aa: CASSFAGGYEQFF
j_call: TRBJ2-2; clone_size: NA; d_call: NA; v_call: TRBV9; cdr3_length: 14; cdr3_nt: TGTGCCAGCAGCTATGGCGCAGGGTCCGGGGAGCTGTTTTTT; cdr3_aa: CASSYGAGSGELFF
j_call: TRBJ1-1; clone_size: NA; d_call: NA; v_call: TRBV5-5; cdr3_length: 15; cdr3_nt: TGTGCCAGCAGCCTATTAACAGGGACGAACACTGAAGCTTTCTTT; cdr3_aa: CASSLLTGTNTEAFF
j_call: TRBJ1-6; clone_size: once; d_call: NA; v_call: TRBV18; cdr3_length: 15; cdr3_nt: TGTGCCAGCTCACCAATGGGACTCTCTAATTCACCCCTCCACTTT; cdr3_aa: CASSPMGLSNSPLHF
j_call: TRBJ1-1; clone_size: NA; d_call: TRBD1; v_call: TRBV29-1; cdr3_length: 12; cdr3_nt: TGCAGCGTTGGGACAGGGGGAACTGAAGCTTTCTTT; cdr3_aa: CSVGTGGTEAFF
j_call: TRBJ1-6; clone_size: NA; d_call: TRBD1; v_call: TRBV14; cdr3_length: 13; cdr3_nt: TGTGCCAGCAGCCCAGAGACAGGGTGGCCCCTCCACTTT; cdr3_aa: CASSPETGWPLHF
j_call: TRBJ1-2; clone_size: NA; d_call: NA; v_call: TRBV7-9; cdr3_length: 14; cdr3_nt: TGTGCCAGCAGCTTAGATAGGGGCCTCTATGGCTACACCTTC; cdr3_aa: CASSLDRGLYGYTF
j_call: TRBJ1-6; clone_size: NA; d_call: NA; v_call: TRBV6-2/TRBV6-3; cdr3_length: 16; cdr3_nt: TGTGCCAGCAGTTACTCGACGGGACATCGAAATTCACCCCTCCACTTT; cdr3_aa: CASSYSTGHRNSPLHF
j_call: TRBJ2-5; clone_size: NA; d_call: NA; v_call: TRBV2; cdr3_length: 13; cdr3_nt: TGTGCCAGCGGGGGGTCGACCCAAGAGACCCAGTACTTC; cdr3_aa: CASGGSTQETQYF
j_call: TRBJ1-4; clone_size: NA; d_call: NA; v_call: TRBV2; cdr3_length: 15; cdr3_nt: TGTGCCAGCAGCAACGGGGGGCCCGGGCAAGGGGAACTGTTTTTT; cdr3_aa: CASSNGGPGQGELFF
j_call: TRBJ2-7; clone_size: NA; d_call: NA; v_call: TRBV3-1/TRBV3-2; cdr3_length: 13; cdr3_nt: TGTGCCAGCAGCTCTCAGATATCCTACGAGCAGTACTTC; cdr3_aa: CASSSQISYEQYF
j_call: TRBJ1-1; clone_size: NA; d_call: TRBD1; v_call: TRBV30; cdr3_length: 13; cdr3_nt: TGTGCCTGGAGTGGACAGGGCGACACTGAAGCTTTCTTT; cdr3_aa: CAWSGQGDTEAFF
j_call: TRBJ1-1; clone_size: NA; d_call: NA; v_call: TRBV9; cdr3_length: 15; cdr3_nt: TGTGCCAGCAGCGTAGGAGGGTCAGGGGCCAGAGAAGCTTTCTTT; cdr3_aa: CASSVGGSGAREAFF
j_call: TRBJ1-4; clone_size: NA; d_call: NA; v_call: TRBV5-1; cdr3_length: 14; cdr3_nt: TGCGCCAGCAGCCCACAGGACCCGAGTGAAAAACTGTTTTTT; cdr3_aa: CASSPQDPSEKLFF
j_call: TRBJ2-5; clone_size: NA; d_call: TRBD2; v_call: TRBV7-3; cdr3_length: 14; cdr3_nt: TGTGCCAGCAGCTTAATAGCGGGGGTGGAGACCCAGTACTTC; cdr3_aa: CASSLIAGVETQYF
j_call: TRBJ1-2; clone_size: NA; d_call: NA; v_call: TRBV30; cdr3_length: 15; cdr3_nt: TGTGCCTGGACCCCCCTCCAGGGTGTCTACTATGGCTACACCTTC; cdr3_aa: CAWTPLQGVYYGYTF
j_call: TRBJ1-2; clone_size: NA; d_call: TRBD1; v_call: TRBV12-3/TRBV12-4; cdr3_length: 12; cdr3_nt: TGTGCCAGCAGTCCCCAGGGGGGTGGCTACACCTTC; cdr3_aa: CASSPQGGGYTF
j_call: TRBJ2-3; clone_size: NA; d_call: NA; v_call: TRBV7-7; cdr3_length: 16; cdr3_nt: TGTGCTAGCAGCTCTGGGGCCAGCCCCAGCACAGATACGCAGTATTTT; cdr3_aa: CASSSGASPSTDTQYF
j_call: TRBJ1-2; clone_size: NA; d_call: NA; v_call: TRBV3-1/TRBV3-2; cdr3_length: 14; cdr3_nt: TGTGCCAGCAGCCAAGATGTTTCGGGGGGCGGCTACACCTTC; cdr3_aa: CASSQDVSGGGYTF
j_call: TRBJ1-5; clone_size: NA; d_call: NA; v_call: TRBV6-2/TRBV6-3; cdr3_length: 15; cdr3_nt: TGTGCCAGCAGTTACTCGACTTACCGTGATCAGCCCCAGCATTTT; cdr3_aa: CASSYSTYRDQPQHF
j_call: TRBJ2-3; clone_size: NA; d_call: TRBD1; v_call: TRBV5-1; cdr3_length: 14; cdr3_nt: TGCGCCAGCAGCTTGGGACAGGGGCCAGATACGCAGTATTTT; cdr3_aa: CASSLGQGPDTQYF
j_call: TRBJ2-1; clone_size: NA; d_call: TRBD1; v_call: TRBV5-1; cdr3_length: 14; cdr3_nt: TGCGCCAGCAGGTCTGGACAGGACTACAATGAGCAGTTCTTC; cdr3_aa: CASRSGQDYNEQFF
j_call: TRBJ2-1; clone_size: NA; d_call: NA; v_call: TRBV3-1/TRBV3-2; cdr3_length: 15; cdr3_nt: TGTGCCAGCAGGGCGAGGGCGAACTCCTACAATGAGCAGTTCTTC; cdr3_aa: CASRARANSYNEQFF
j_call: TRBJ1-5; clone_size: NA; d_call: NA; v_call: TRBV5-1; cdr3_length: 14; cdr3_nt: TGCGCCAGCAGCTCCTCAGGGATGGATCAGCCCCAGCATTTT; cdr3_aa: CASSSSGMDQPQHF
j_call: TRBJ1-1; clone_size: NA; d_call: TRBD1; v_call: TRBV7-2; cdr3_length: 15; cdr3_nt: TGTGCCAGCAGCTTAGGACAGGGGGCTGATACTGAAGCTTTCTTT; cdr3_aa: CASSLGQGADTEAFF
j_call: TRBJ2-7; clone_size: NA; d_call: NA; v_call: TRBV5-1; cdr3_length: 14; cdr3_nt: TGCGCCAGCAGCCCTCGACAGTTTGGGAACGAGCAGTACTTC; cdr3_aa: CASSPRQFGNEQYF
j_call: TRBJ1-1; clone_size: NA; d_call: NA; v_call: TRBV5-1; cdr3_length: 14; cdr3_nt: TGCGCCAGCAGCTTGGGGACAGCAGCCACTGAAGCTTTCTTT; cdr3_aa: CASSLGTAATEAFF
j_call: TRBJ1-4; clone_size: NA; d_call: TRBD1; v_call: TRBV7-8; cdr3_length: 19; cdr3_nt: TGTGCCAGCAGCTTAGGAGTAGACAGGGGACTTGCAACTAATGAAAAACTGTTTTTT; cdr3_aa: CASSLGVDRGLATNEKLFF
j_call: TRBJ2-1; clone_size: NA; d_call: TRBD2; v_call: TRBV7-3; cdr3_length: 16; cdr3_nt: TGTGCCAGCAGCGCCCTAGCGGGGGCCGCCTACAATGAGCAGTTCTTC; cdr3_aa: CASSALAGAAYNEQFF
j_call: TRBJ1-3; clone_size: NA; d_call: TRBD1; v_call: TRBV9; cdr3_length: 14; cdr3_nt: TGTGCCAGCAGCGTCCGGGACAGTCCAAACACCATATATTTT; cdr3_aa: CASSVRDSPNTIYF
j_call: TRBJ2-2; clone_size: NA; d_call: TRBD2; v_call: TRBV5-3; cdr3_length: 17; cdr3_nt: TGTGCCAGAAGCACCGTATGGAGCGGGGGACGTATCGGGGAGCTGTTTTTT; cdr3_aa: CARSTVWSGGRIGELFF
j_call: TRBJ2-1; clone_size: NA; d_call: TRBD1; v_call: TRBV19; cdr3_length: 15; cdr3_nt: TGTGCCAGTAGTTCCATGACAGGGGGTGACCATGAGCAGTTCTTC; cdr3_aa: CASSSMTGGDHEQFF
j_call: TRBJ1-1; clone_size: NA; d_call: NA; v_call: TRBV19; cdr3_length: 15; cdr3_nt: TGTGCCAGTAGTATTCAGGCCCAACCAAACACTGAAGCTTTCTTT; cdr3_aa: CASSIQAQPNTEAFF